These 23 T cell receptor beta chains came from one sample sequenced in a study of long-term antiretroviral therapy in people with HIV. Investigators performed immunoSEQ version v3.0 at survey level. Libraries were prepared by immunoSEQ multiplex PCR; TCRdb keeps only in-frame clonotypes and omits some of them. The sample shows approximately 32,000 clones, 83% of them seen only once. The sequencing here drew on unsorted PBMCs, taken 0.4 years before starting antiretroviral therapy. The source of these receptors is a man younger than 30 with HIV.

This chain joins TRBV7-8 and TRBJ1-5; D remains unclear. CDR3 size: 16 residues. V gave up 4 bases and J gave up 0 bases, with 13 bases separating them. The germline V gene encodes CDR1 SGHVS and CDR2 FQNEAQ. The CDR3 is CASSSEYHASNQPQHF. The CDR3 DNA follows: TGTGCCAGCAGCTCTGAATACCACGCTAGCAATCAGCCCCAGCATTTT.

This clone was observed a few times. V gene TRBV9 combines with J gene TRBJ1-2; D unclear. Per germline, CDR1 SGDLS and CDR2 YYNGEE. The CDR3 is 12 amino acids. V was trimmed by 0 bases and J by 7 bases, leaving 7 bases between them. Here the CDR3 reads CASSVDGGGYTF. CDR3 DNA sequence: TGTGCCAGCAGCGTAGACGGAGGTGGCTACACCTTC. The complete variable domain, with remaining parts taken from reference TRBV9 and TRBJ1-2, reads DSGVTQTPKHLITATGQRVTLRCSPRSGDLSVYWYQQSLDQGLQFLIQYYNGEERAKGNILERFSAQQFPDLHSELNLSSLELGDSALYFCASSVDGGGYTFGSGTRLTVV.

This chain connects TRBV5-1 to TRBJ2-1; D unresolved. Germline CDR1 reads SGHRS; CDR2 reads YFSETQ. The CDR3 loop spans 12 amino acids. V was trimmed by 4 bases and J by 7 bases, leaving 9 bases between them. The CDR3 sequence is CASSGSKNEQFF. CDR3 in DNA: TGCGCCAGCAGCGGCTCTAAGAATGAGCAGTTCTTC.

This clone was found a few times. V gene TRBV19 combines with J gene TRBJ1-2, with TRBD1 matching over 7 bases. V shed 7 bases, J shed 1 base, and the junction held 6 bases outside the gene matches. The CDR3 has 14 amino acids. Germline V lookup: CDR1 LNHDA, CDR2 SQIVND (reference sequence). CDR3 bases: TGTGCCAGTAAACAGGGGATAGGTAACTATGGCTACACCTTC. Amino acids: CASKQGIGNYGYTF.

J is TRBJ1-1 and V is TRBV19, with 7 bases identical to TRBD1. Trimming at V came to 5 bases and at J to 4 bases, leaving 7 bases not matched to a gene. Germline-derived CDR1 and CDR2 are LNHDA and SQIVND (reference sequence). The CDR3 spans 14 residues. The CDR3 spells CASSARTGSTEAFF. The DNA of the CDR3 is TGTGCCAGTAGTGCCCGGACAGGATCCACTGAAGCTTTCTTT.

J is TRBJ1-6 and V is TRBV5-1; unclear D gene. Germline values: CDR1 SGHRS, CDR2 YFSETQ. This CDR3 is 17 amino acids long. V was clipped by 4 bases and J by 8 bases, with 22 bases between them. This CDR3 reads CASSAPLSLTGDSPLHF. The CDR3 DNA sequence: TGCGCCAGCAGCGCCCCCCTTTCACTGACCGGGGATTCACCCCTCCACTTT.

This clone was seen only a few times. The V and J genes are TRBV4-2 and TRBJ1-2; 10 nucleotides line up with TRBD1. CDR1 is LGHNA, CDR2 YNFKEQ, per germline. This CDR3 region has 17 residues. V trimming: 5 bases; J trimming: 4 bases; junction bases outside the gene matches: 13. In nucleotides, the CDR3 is TGTGCCAGCAGCTCAGTGCCGGGACAGGGGTTAATCTATGGCTACACCTTC. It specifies CASSSVPGQGLIYGYTF.

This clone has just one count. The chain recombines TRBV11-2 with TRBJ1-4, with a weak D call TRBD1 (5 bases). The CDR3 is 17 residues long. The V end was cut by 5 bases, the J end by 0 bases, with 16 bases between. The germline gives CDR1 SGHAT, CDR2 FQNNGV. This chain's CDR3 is CASSPNGGFSTNEKLFF. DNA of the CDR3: TGTGCCAGCAGCCCCAACGGGGGGTTTTCAACTAATGAAAAACTGTTTTTT.

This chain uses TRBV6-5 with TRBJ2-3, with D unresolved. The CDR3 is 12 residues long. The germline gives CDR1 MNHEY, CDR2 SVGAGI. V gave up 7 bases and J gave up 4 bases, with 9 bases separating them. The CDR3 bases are TGTGCCAGCACCATGTCTTCAGATACGCAGTATTTT. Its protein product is CASTMSSDTQYF.

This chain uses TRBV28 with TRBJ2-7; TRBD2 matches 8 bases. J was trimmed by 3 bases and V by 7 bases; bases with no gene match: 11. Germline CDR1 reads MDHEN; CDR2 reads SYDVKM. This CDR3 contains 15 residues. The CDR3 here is CASTSPGRANYEQYF. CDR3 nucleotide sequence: TGTGCCAGCACCTCCCCCGGGAGGGCCAACTACGAGCAGTACTTC.

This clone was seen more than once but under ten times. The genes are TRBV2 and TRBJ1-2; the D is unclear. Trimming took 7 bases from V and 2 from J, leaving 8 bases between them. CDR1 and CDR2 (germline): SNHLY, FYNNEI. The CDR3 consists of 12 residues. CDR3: CASTAVNYGYTF. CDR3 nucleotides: TGTGCCAGCACCGCAGTCAACTATGGCTACACCTTC.

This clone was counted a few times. The DNA for the CDR3 is TGTGCCAGCAGCTCGGCCTCCGACGGTACCATCTATGGCTACACCTTC. This sequence encodes CASSSASDGTIYGYTF. The V gene is TRBV5-4, the J gene TRBJ1-2; D is unclear. Germline values: CDR1 SGHNT, CDR2 YYREEE (reference sequence). The germline V and J ends were trimmed by 3 bases and 4 bases, with 19 bases remaining between them. The CDR3 is 16 amino acids.

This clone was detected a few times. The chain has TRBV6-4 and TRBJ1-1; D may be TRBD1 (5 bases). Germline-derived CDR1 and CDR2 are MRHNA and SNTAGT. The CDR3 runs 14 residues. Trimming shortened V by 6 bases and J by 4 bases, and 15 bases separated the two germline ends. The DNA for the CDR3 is TGTGCCAGCAGCCCCGGGGACGGTGGCACTGAAGCTTTCTTT. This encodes CASSPGDGGTEAFF.

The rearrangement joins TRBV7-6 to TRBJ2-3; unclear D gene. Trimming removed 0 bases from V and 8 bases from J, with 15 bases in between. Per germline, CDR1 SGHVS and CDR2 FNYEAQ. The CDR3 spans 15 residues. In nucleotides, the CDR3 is TGTGCCAGCAGCTTAGCGATGGTAGCATGGGTTACGCAGTATTTT. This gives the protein CASSLAMVAWVTQYF.

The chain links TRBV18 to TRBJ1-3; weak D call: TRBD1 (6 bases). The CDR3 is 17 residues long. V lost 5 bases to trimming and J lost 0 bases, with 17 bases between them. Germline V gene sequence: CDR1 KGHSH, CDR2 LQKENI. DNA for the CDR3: TGTGCCAGCTCAGCTTCGGGACAATATTACTCTGGAAACACCATATATTTT. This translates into CASSASGQYYSGNTIYF.

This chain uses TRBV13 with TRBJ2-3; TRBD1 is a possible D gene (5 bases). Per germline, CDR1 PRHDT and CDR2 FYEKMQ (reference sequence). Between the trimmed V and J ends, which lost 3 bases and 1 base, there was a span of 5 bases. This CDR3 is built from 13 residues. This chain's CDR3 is CASSFRGTDTQYF. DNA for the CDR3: TGTGCCAGCAGCTTCAGGGGCACAGATACGCAGTATTTT. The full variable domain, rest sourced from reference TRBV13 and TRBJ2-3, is AAGVIQSPRHLIKEKRETATLKCYPIPRHDTVYWYQQGPGQDPQFLISFYEKMQSDKGSIPDRFSAQQFSDYHSELNMSSLELGDSALYFCASSFRGTDTQYFGPGTRLTVL.

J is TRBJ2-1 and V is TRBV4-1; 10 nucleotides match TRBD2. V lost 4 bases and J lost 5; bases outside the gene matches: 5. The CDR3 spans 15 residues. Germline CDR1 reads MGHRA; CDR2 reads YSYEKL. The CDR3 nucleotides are TGCGCCAGCAGCCTCGGGACTAGCGAGGACAATGAGCAGTTCTTC. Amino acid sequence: CASSLGTSEDNEQFF.

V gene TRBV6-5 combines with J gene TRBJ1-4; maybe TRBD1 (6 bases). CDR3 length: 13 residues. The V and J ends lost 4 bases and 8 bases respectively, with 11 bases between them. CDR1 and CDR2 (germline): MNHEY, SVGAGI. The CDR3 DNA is TGTGCCAGCAGTTTCGGGGGGCACGAAAAACTGTTTTTT. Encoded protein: CASSFGGHEKLFF.

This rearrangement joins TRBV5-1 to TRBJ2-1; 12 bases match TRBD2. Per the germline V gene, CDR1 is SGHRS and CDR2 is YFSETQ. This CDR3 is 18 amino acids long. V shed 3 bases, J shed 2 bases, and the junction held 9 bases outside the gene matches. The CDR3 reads CASSSATSGSSTYNEQFF. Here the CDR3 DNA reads TGCGCCAGCAGCTCCGCGACTAGCGGGAGTTCCACCTACAATGAGCAGTTCTTC.

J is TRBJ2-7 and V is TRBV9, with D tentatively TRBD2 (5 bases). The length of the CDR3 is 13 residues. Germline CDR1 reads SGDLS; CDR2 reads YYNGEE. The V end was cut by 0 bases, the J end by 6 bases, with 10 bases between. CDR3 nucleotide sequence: TGTGCCAGCAGCGTAGGAGGGTTGGGCGAGCAGTACTTC. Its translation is CASSVGGLGEQYF.

The CDR3 protein is CATSREQGDGYTF. CDR3 in DNA: TGTGCCACCAGCAGAGAACAGGGCGATGGCTACACCTTC. This chain joins TRBV15 and TRBJ1-2; TRBD1 might be the D (6 bases). The CDR3 extends over 13 amino acids. The germline V gene has CDR1 LNHNV and CDR2 YYDKDF (reference sequence). Trimming stripped 0 bases from V and 6 bases from J, with 8 bases between.

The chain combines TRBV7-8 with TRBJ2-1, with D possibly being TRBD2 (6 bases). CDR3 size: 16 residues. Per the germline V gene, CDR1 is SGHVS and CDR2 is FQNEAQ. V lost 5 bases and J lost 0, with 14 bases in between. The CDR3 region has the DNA TGTGCCAGCAGCCCGACGCTAGCGAGCTCCTACAATGAGCAGTTCTTC. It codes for CASSPTLASSYNEQFF.

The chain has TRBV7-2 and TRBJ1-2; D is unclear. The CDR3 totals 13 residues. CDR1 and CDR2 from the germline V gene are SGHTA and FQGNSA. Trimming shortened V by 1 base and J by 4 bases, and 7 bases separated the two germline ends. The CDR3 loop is CASSLGWSYGYTF. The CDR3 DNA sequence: TGTGCCAGCAGCTTAGGGTGGAGCTATGGCTACACCTTC.